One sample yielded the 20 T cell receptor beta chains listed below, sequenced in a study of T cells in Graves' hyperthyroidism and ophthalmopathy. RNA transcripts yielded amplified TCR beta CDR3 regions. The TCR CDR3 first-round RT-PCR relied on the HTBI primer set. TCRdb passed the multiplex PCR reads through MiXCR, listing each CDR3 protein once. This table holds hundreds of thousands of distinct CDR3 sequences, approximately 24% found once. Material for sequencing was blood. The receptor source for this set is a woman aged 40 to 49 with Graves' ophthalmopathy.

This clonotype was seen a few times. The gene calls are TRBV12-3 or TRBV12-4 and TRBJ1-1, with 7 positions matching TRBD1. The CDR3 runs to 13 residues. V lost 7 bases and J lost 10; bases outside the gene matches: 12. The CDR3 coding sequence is TGTGCCAGCACCTCGGTCGAGGGGGCGCGAGCTTTCTTT. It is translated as CASTSVEGARAFF.

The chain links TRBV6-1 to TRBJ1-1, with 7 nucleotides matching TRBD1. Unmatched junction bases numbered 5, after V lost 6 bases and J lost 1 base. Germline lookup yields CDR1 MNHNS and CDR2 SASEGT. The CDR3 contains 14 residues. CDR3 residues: CASREGATNTEAFF. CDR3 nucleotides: TGTGCCAGCAGGGAGGGGGCTACGAACACTGAAGCTTTCTTT.

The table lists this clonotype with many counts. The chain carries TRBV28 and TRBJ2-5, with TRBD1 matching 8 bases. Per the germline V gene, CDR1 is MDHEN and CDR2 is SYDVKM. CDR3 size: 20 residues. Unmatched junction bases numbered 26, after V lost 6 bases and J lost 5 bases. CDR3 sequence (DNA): TGTGCCAGCAGCTCCATCTATCCGGACAGGGTGGGATCGGCGGTCGAGACCCAGTACTTC. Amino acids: CASSSIYPDRVGSAVETQYF.

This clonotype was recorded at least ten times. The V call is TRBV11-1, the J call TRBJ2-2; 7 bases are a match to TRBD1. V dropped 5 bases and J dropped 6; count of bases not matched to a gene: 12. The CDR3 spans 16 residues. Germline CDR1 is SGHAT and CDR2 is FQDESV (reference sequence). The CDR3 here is CASSQDRSELAGELFF. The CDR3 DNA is TGTGCCAGCAGCCAGGACAGGTCCGAGTTAGCCGGGGAGCTGTTTTTT.

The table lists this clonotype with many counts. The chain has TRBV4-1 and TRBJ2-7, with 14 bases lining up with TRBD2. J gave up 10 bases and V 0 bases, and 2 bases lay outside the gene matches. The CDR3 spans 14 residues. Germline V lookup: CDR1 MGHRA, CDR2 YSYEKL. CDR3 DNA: TGCGCCAGCAGCCAAGAAGGGACTAGCGGGGGTCAGTACTTC. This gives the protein CASSQEGTSGGQYF.

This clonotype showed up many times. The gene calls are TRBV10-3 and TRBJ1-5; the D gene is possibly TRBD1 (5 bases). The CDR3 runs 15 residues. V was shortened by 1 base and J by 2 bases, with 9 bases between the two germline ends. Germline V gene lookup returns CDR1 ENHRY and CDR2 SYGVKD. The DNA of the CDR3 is TGTGCCATCAGTGAGTTCAGGGAGGGCAATCAGCCCCAGCATTTT. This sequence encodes CAISEFREGNQPQHF.

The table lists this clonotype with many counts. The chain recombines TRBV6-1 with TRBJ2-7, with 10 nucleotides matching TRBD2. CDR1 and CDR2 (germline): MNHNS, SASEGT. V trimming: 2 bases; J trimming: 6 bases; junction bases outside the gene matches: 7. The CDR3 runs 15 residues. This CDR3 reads CASSETLAGDGEQYF. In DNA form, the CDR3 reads TGTGCCAGCAGTGAAACGCTAGCGGGAGACGGCGAGCAGTACTTC.

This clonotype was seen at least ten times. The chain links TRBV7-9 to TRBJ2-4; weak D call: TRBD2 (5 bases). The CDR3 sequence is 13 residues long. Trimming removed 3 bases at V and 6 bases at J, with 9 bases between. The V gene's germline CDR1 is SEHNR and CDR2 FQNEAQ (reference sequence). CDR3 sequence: CASSFPAGNIQYF. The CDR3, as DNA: TGTGCCAGCAGCTTCCCCGCGGGAAACATTCAGTACTTC. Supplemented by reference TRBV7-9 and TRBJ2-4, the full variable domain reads DTGVSQNPRHKITKRGQNVTFRCDPISEHNRLYWYRQTLGQGPEFLTYFQNEAQLEKSRLLSDRFSAERPKGSFSTLEIQRTEQGDSAMYLCASSFPAGNIQYFGAGTRLSVL.

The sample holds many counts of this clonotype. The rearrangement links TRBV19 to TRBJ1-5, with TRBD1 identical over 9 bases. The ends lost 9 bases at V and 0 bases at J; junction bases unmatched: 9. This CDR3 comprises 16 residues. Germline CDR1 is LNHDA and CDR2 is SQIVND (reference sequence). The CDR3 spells CASNTGGAYSNQPQHF. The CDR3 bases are TGTGCCAGCAACACAGGGGGCGCCTATAGCAATCAGCCCCAGCATTTT.

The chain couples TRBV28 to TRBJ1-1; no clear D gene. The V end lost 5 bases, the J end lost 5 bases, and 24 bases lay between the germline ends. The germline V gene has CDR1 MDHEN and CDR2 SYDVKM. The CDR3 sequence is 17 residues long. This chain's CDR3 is CASSTPSSGSMGTEAFF. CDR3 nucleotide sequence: TGTGCCAGCAGTACACCATCATCTGGAAGCATGGGTACTGAAGCTTTCTTT.

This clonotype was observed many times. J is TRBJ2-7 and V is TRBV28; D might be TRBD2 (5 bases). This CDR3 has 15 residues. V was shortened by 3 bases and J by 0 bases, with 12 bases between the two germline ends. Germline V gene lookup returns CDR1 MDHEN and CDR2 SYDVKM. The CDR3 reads CASSFLRASSYEQYF. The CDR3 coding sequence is TGTGCCAGCAGTTTTCTGCGGGCCTCCTCCTACGAGCAGTACTTC.

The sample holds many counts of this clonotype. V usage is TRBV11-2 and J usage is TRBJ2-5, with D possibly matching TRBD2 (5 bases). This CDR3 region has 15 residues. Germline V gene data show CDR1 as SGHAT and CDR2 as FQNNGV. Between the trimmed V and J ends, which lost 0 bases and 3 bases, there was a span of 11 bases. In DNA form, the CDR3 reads TGTGCCAGCAGCTTAGATAGGCGGGTCGAAGAGACCCAGTACTTC. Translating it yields CASSLDRRVEETQYF.

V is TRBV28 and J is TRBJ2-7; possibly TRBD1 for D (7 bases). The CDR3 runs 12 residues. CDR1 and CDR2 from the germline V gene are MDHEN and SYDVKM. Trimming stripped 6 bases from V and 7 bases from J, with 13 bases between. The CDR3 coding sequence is TGTGCCAGCAGGAAGGCAGGGGGGGAGCAGTACTTC. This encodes CASRKAGGEQYF.

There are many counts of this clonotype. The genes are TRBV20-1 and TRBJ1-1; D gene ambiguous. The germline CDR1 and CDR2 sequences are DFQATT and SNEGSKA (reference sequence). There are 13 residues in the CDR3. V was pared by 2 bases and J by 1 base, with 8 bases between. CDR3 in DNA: TGCAGTGCTAGACCAGGTCAGAACACTGAAGCTTTCTTT. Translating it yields CSARPGQNTEAFF.

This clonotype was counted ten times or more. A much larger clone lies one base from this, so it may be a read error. The CDR3 DNA sequence: TGTGCCGGCAGCTTAGACACAGACCAAGAGACCCAGTACTTC. Protein product: CAGSLDTDQETQYF. This rearrangement joins TRBV7-8 to TRBJ2-5; D not resolved. The CDR3 consists of 14 residues. Germline V lookup: CDR1 SGHVS, CDR2 FQNEAQ.

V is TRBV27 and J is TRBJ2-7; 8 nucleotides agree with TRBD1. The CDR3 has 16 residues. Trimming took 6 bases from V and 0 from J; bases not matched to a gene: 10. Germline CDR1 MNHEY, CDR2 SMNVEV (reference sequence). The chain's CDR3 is CASRTPGQGRSYEQYF. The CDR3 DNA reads TGTGCCAGCAGAACCCCCGGACAGGGCCGCTCCTACGAGCAGTACTTC.

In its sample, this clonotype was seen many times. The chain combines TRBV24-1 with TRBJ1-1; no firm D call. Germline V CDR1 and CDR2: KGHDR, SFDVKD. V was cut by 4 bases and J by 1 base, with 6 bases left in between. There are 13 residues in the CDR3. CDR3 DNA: TGTGCCACCAGTGACCCAAAGAACACTGAAGCTTTCTTT. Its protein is CATSDPKNTEAFF.

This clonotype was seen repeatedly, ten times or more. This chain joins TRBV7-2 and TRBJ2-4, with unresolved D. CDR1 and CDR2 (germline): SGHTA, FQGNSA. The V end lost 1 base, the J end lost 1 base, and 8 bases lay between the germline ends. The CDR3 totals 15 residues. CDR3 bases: TGTGCCAGCAGCTTAGGATGGGCCGCCAAAAACATTCAGTACTTC. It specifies CASSLGWAAKNIQYF.

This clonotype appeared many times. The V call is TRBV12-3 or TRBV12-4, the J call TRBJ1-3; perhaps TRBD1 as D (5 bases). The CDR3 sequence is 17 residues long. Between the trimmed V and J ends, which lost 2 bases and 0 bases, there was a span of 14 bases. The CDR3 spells CASSLSGTASSGNTIYF. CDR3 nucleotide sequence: TGTGCCAGCAGTTTATCTGGGACCGCTAGCTCTGGAAACACCATATATTTT.

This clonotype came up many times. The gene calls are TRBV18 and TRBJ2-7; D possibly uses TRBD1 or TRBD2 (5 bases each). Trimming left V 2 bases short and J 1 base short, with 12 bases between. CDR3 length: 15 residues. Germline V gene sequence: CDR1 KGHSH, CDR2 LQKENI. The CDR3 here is CASSPVWGISYEQYF. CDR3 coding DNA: TGTGCCAGCTCACCAGTGTGGGGGATTTCCTACGAGCAGTACTTC. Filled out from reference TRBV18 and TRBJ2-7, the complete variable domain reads NAGVMQNPRHLVRRRGQEARLRCSPMKGHSHVYWYRQLPEEGLKFMVYLQKENIIDESGMPKERFSAEFPKEGPSILRIQQVVRGDSAAYFCASSPVWGISYEQYFGPGTRLTVT.